The clone carrying this T cell receptor beta chain was detected only a few times. Its antigen is unidentified. The CDR3 spans 12 residues. Per germline, CDR1 MDHEN and CDR2 SYDVKM. Trimming stripped 3 bases from V and 7 bases from J, with 7 bases between. Produced via immunoSEQ multiplex PCR; TCRdb's table is partial and in-frame only. Of approximately 84,000 clones in the sample, 70% to 90% were seen once. This sample stems from a study of T cell responses to AZD1222 COVID-19 vaccine. Regarding the study as a whole: In all cases, repertoires were sampled only after the peak T cell response. With two AZD1222 doses given, Spike-specific TCR breadth and depth both rose. Nearly half of unique spike-specific TCRs reportedly avoided B.1.351 and B.1.1.7 mutated regions.

The sequences come from peripheral blood, collected 28 days after the second AZD1222 dose. The rearrangement uses TRBV28 and TRBJ1-5; D not resolved. The receptor comes from an adult who received the AZD1222 COVID-19 vaccine. This CDR3 reads CASSFGRQPQHF. The CDR3 nucleotides are TGTGCCAGCAGTTTTGGGAGGCAGCCCCAGCATTTT.